The sequence of this T cell receptor (beta chain) was determined in a study of CD8 T cells in Susac syndrome. This CDR3 has 15 amino acids. V lost 7 bases to trimming and J lost 5 bases; unmatched junction nucleotides: 13. Random hexamers were used to reverse transcribe roughly 0.5 to 1 ug of RNA. TCRdb recomputed calls from the immunoSEQ multiplex PCR reads with MiXCR, one row per CDR3 protein. The data hold roughly 190,000 distinct CDR3 sequences, with approximately 94% observed a single time. Input material: CD4+ T cells from PBMCs. The sequence was collected from a human donor with Susac syndrome. This rearrangement joins TRBV12-3 or TRBV12-4 to TRBJ1-2; the match to TRBD1 covers 7 bases. CDR3 in DNA: TGTGCCAGCACTCCGGGGAGGGGGCTCCTTTATGGCTACACCTTC. Translated: CASTPGRGLLYGYTF.